This T cell receptor beta chain stems from a study of OX40 agonist ivuxolimab in advanced cancers. Study-level background: Ivuxolimab was an agonistic, fully human IgG2 monoclonal antibody directed against OX40 (CD134), a costimulatory receptor. Intravenous ivuxolimab was administered to patients every 2 weeks at six dose levels: 0.01, 0.1, 0.3, 1.5, 3 and 10 mg/kg. Of the roughly 50 dose-escalation patients, hepatocellular carcinoma was present in 19, melanoma in about 15, renal cell carcinoma in 9 and head and neck cancer in 9. Three dose-escalation patients achieved partial responses, one with hepatocellular carcinoma and two with cutaneous melanoma. The point of sequencing TCRbeta in the periphery was to test whether ivuxolimab changed TCR sequence diversity and drove clonal T-cell expansion. The paper describes the monotherapy dose-escalation part (N ≈ 51 patients) of the phase I trial of ivuxolimab. Patients were allowed to have had prior anti-PD-1, anti-PD-L1 or anti-CTLA-4 therapy, and 40% to 45% of the dose-escalation patients had been treated with checkpoint inhibitors. A male proportion of nearly 85% and a mean age of roughly 58 years, ranging from 23 to 79, were recorded for the dose-escalation cohort.

The count of this clone is one. The clone's antigen remains unknown. No quality values exist for individual bases; no much larger clone is one base distant. For sequencing of the TCRbeta CDR3 region, genomic DNA was extracted from the sorted cells. TCRbeta CDR3 regions were sequenced using the immunoSEQ Assay. This immuneACCESS table, as held by TCRdb, lists in-frame sequences with V and J called but not all clones. Of the missing ones, under half trace to an unresolved V gene in checked studies; the others have no known cause. Here the sample has 45,000 to 60,000 clones; about four fifths occur a single time. The ten largest account for about 1% of the sample. The trial excluded patients who had a history of autoimmune disease or who were on systemic immunosuppression. Peripheral blood for TCR sequencing was drawn from every dose cohort at baseline, at cycle 4 day 1 and at cycle 7 day 1. Samples came from an open-label, multicenter, first-in-human phase I dose-escalation trial of ivuxolimab. Adults with locally advanced or metastatic melanoma, renal cell carcinoma, hepatocellular carcinoma or head and neck squamous cell carcinoma were enrolled in the trial. Before TCR sequencing, CD4+ T cells and CD8+ T cells were sorted from peripheral blood as separate populations.

Deletion took 6 bases off V and 3 bases off J, with a span of 10 bases between the germline ends. For CDR1 and CDR2, the germline V gene lists MDHEN and SYDVKM. The CDR3 contains 13 residues, cysteine and phenylalanine counted. Only the CDR3 DNA is retained, 39 bases long and in frame from the first base. What the research found in general, with its limitations: Low levels of normalized T-cell clonal expansion were also seen in some patients who did not respond. In the 0.1-3.0 mg/kg groups, partial responders were among the patients with the lowest normalized peripheral clonal expansion, particularly in CD8+ T cells. Clonal expansion of both CD4+ and CD8+ blood T cells was observed from baseline to week 6 at doses 0.1 to 3.0 mg/kg. After ivuxolimab, CD8+ T cells had more expanded clones than CD4+ T cells on average. Which antigens the clonally expanded peripheral T cells were specific for was not determined.

The chain is encoded by TRBV28 joined to TRBJ2-3, with no D gene named confidently. The origin of this receptor is an adult with an advanced solid tumor such as melanoma, head and neck, liver or kidney cancer. Specimen: CD4+ or CD8+ T cells sorted from blood, collected in a trial of the OX40 agonist ivuxolimab. The CDR3 amino acid sequence is: CASRSLSTDTQYF. DNA sequence: TGTGCCAGCAGGAGTTTAAGTACAGATACGCAGTATTTT. With the portions outside the CDR3 filled from the reference TRBV28 and TRBJ2-3 genes, the complete variable region becomes DVKVTQSSRYLVKRTGEKVFLECVQDMDHENMFWYRQDPGLGLRLIYFSYDVKMKEKGDIPEGYSVSREKKERFSLILESASTNQTSMYLCASRSLSTDTQYFGPGTRLTVL.